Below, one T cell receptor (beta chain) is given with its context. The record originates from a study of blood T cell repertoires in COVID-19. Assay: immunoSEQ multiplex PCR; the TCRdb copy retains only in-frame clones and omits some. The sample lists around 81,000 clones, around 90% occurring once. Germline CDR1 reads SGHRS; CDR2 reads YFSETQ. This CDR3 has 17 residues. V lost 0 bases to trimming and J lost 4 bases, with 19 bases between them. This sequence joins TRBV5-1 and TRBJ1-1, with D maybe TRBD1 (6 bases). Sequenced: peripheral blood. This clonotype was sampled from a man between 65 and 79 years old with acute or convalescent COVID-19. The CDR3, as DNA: TGCGCCAGCAGCTTGGAATTGACCGGGGGGGCCCTCACTGAAGCTTTCTTT. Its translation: CASSLELTGGALTEAFF.